The 20 T cell receptor beta chains below all came from one sample that was sequenced in a study of T cell repertoires in cytomegalovirus infection. Each CDR3 protein is one row after TCRdb ran MiXCR on the reads. The table lists about 600,000 distinct CDR3 sequences, 24% of them singletons, with around 8% in the top ten. The sample taken for sequencing was CD8+ T cells from PBMCs. These receptors came from a human donor in good health (CMV status not recorded). Some clones in this sample may be carry-over from other donors' samples.

V is TRBV2 and J is TRBJ1-2; D gene unclear. The germline V gene has CDR1 SNHLY and CDR2 FYNNEI. The V and J ends lost 10 bases and 2 bases respectively, with 11 bases between them. This CDR3 has 12 residues. CDR3 sequence: CATVGSNYGYTF. DNA for the CDR3: TGTGCCACCGTAGGGTCGAACTATGGCTACACCTTC.

As regards this clonotype: Possible read error: a much larger clone is one base away. The chain uses TRBV12-3 or TRBV12-4 and TRBJ1-5, with D perhaps TRBD1 (6 bases). The CDR3 has 15 amino acids. The CDR3 region has the DNA TGTGTCAGCAGCATGCTTTGGGGGCCCAATCAGCCCCAGCATTTT. Amino acids: CVSSMLWGPNQPQHF.

This clonotype was counted ten times or more. This rearrangement joins TRBV28 to TRBJ2-6; D is possibly TRBD1 (7 bases). The CDR3 extends over 17 amino acids. Trimming shortened V by 6 bases and J by 1 base, and 16 bases separated the two germline ends. Germline V CDR1 and CDR2: MDHEN, SYDVKM. In nucleotides, the CDR3 is TGTGCCAGCAGGGACAGGACTAAAAGTTCTGGGGCCAACGTCCTGACTTTC. It codes for CASRDRTKSSGANVLTF.

The chain is built from TRBV20-1 and TRBJ2-2; D might be TRBD2 (6 bases). Germline loops: CDR1 DFQATT, CDR2 SNEGSKA (reference sequence). CDR3 length: 13 residues. The V gene lost 4 bases and the J gene lost 2 bases, with 8 bases spanning the gap. The CDR3 nucleotides are TGCAGTGCTACGGGGGTAAACACCGGGGAGCTGTTTTTT. Its protein is CSATGVNTGELFF.

This clonotype occurred many times. This chain joins TRBV7-2 and TRBJ1-2; tentatively, D is TRBD1 (6 bases). V lost 5 bases and J 2 bases, leaving 15 bases between the germline ends. CDR1 and CDR2 (germline): SGHTA, FQGNSA. This CDR3 has 15 residues. CDR3 protein: CASSKRQTGNYGYTF. For the CDR3, the DNA is TGTGCCAGCAGCAAGCGACAGACAGGAAACTATGGCTACACCTTC.

This chain links TRBV7-9 with TRBJ2-1; D possibly corresponds to TRBD2 (5 bases). V lost 5 bases, J lost 1 base, and 12 bases lay in between. Germline V gene data show CDR1 as SEHNR and CDR2 as FQNEAQ (reference sequence). The CDR3 is made up of 15 amino acids. The DNA for the CDR3 is TGTGCCAGCAGCCCTAGGTCGGGATCCTACAATGAGCAGTTCTTC. This codes for CASSPRSGSYNEQFF.

This clonotype appeared a single time. It is likely a read error, because the conserved phenylalanine at the end of the CDR3 is missing. The chain links TRBV7-2 to TRBJ2-3; the match to TRBD2 covers 9 bases. Germline CDR1 SGHTA, CDR2 FQGNSA. The V and J ends lost 2 bases and 3 bases, in that order; junction bases with no gene match: 3. The CDR3 has 15 amino acids. The CDR3 DNA is TGTGCCAGCAGCTTAACGCGGGGGGGTACAGATACGCAGTATTTG. Residues: CASSLTRGGTDTQYL.

Ten or more counts support this clonotype. The rearrangement joins TRBV7-9 to TRBJ1-1, with D maybe TRBD1 (6 bases). Germline V gives CDR1 SEHNR, CDR2 FQNEAQ (reference sequence). CDR3 length equals 14 residues. The V gene lost 3 bases and the J gene lost 1 base, with 9 bases spanning the gap. In DNA, the CDR3 is TGTGCCAGCAGCTTGGGGACATCGAACACTGAAGCTTTCTTT. This gives the protein CASSLGTSNTEAFF. Together with reference TRBV7-9 and TRBJ1-1, the CDR3 gives the full variable domain: DTGVSQNPRHKITKRGQNVTFRCDPISEHNRLYWYRQTLGQGPEFLTYFQNEAQLEKSRLLSDRFSAERPKGSFSTLEIQRTEQGDSAMYLCASSLGTSNTEAFFGQGTRLTVV.

This clonotype occurred a few times. The CDR3 spells CASSVATEEGQGNRGANVLTF. The CDR3 bases are TGTGCCAGCAGCGTAGCTACCGAGGAGGGACAGGGGAATCGTGGGGCCAACGTCCTGACTTTC. The V and J genes are TRBV9 and TRBJ2-6, with 10 bases lining up with TRBD1. This CDR3 contains 21 residues. CDR1 and CDR2 from the germline V gene are SGDLS and YYNGEE. The trim removed 0 bases at V and 3 bases at J, leaving 15 bases unmatched.

J is TRBJ1-2 and V is TRBV12-5; D is possibly TRBD1 (5 bases). Trimming cost V 7 bases and J 4 bases, with 13 bases left between them. The CDR3 contains 13 residues. Per germline, CDR1 LGHNT and CDR2 FRNRAP. The DNA of the CDR3 is TGTGCTAGTGTGCAGGGAGACGCCTATGGCTACACCTTC. Protein: CASVQGDAYGYTF.

J is TRBJ1-1 and V is TRBV6-6; weak D call: TRBD1 (6 bases). CDR1 and CDR2 (germline): MNHNY, SVGAGI (reference sequence). The CDR3 sequence is 14 residues long. Trimming left V 10 bases short and J 1 base short, with 16 bases between. This CDR3 reads CANTTTGANTEAFF. CDR3 DNA: TGTGCCAACACCACGACGGGGGCGAACACTGAAGCTTTCTTT.

This clonotype was recorded many times. The J gene is TRBJ2-1, the V gene TRBV6-2 or TRBV6-3; D gene unclear. The length of the CDR3 is 11 residues. V was cut by 2 bases and J by 8 bases, with 4 bases left in between. Germline lookup yields CDR1 MNHEY and CDR2 SVGEGT. The CDR3 DNA reads TGTGCCAGCAGTTACGGGGATGAGCAGTTCTTC. Its translation: CASSYGDEQFF.

This clonotype was seen repeatedly, ten times or more. The chain links TRBV7-8 to TRBJ2-1, with a tentative D call TRBD2 (7 bases). Trimming took off 3 bases at V and 6 bases at J, with 18 bases between the two ends. The CDR3 contains 16 residues. CDR1 and CDR2 from the germline V gene are SGHVS and FQNEAQ. The CDR3 region is CASSLDRGAGFNEQFF. CDR3 nucleotide sequence: TGTGCCAGCAGCTTGGACCGGGGGGCCGGTTTCAATGAGCAGTTCTTC. The whole variable domain, filled in from reference TRBV7-8 and TRBJ2-1, reads GAGVSQSPRYKVAKRGQDVALRCDPISGHVSLFWYQQALGQGPEFLTYFQNEAQLDKSGLPSDRFFAERPEGSVSTLKIQRTQQEDSAVYLCASSLDRGAGFNEQFFGPGTRLTVL.

The chain links TRBV7-9 to TRBJ2-2, with unresolved D. Between the trimmed V and J ends, which lost 1 base and 1 base, there was a span of 7 bases. Germline assignment: CDR1 SEHNR and CDR2 FQNEAQ (reference sequence). The CDR3 covers 15 residues. CDR3 DNA: TGTGCCAGCAGCTTAGGTCACCAGAACACCGGGGAGCTGTTTTTT. Protein sequence: CASSLGHQNTGELFF.

V usage is TRBV6-2 or TRBV6-3 and J usage is TRBJ2-7; D is unresolved. The CDR3 runs to 14 residues. Germline V gives CDR1 MNHEY, CDR2 SVGEGT. V was clipped by 0 bases and J by 3 bases, with 9 bases between them. CDR3 in amino acids: CASSYSLRGYEQYV. The CDR3 DNA reads TGTGCCAGCAGTTACTCGCTTCGAGGCTACGAGCAGTACGTC.

The rearrangement uses TRBV20-1 and TRBJ1-2; a possible D gene is TRBD1 (6 bases). Germline loops: CDR1 DFQATT, CDR2 SNEGSKA (reference sequence). Trimming stripped 3 bases from V and 3 bases from J, with 26 bases between. The CDR3 is 18 amino acids. CDR3 nucleotide sequence: TGCAGTGCTAGGGGTATGGAGACAGGCTTCAACTCCGACTATGGCTACACCTTC. Translated, it gives CSARGMETGFNSDYGYTF.

Only a few counts were recorded for this clonotype. The V call is TRBV20-1, the J call TRBJ1-4; no firm D call. The CDR3 runs 16 residues. The germline V gene has CDR1 DFQATT and CDR2 SNEGSKA (reference sequence). Trimming pared 2 bases from V and 0 bases from J, leaving 13 bases between. The DNA of the CDR3 is TGCAGTGCTAGACCGATTGAGATCGCAACTAATGAAAAACTGTTTTTT. Translated, it gives CSARPIEIATNEKLFF.

As concerns this clonotype: A much larger clone sits a single nucleotide away, making a read error possible. V is TRBV28 and J is TRBJ2-3, with D maybe TRBD1 (5 bases). In germline, CDR1 is MDHEN, CDR2 SYDVKM. This CDR3 contains 15 residues. CDR3 sequence (DNA): TGTGCCAACAGTCCCCTAAAGGGGCCCACAGATACGCAGTATTTT. It specifies CANSPLKGPTDTQYF.

Only a few counts were recorded for this clonotype. This chain links TRBV27 with TRBJ2-3, with D possibly being TRBD1 (5 bases). V was trimmed by 3 bases and J by 3 bases, leaving 10 bases between them. Germline V gene lookup returns CDR1 MNHEY and CDR2 SMNVEV (reference sequence). The CDR3 loop spans 14 amino acids. CDR3 in DNA: TGTGCCAGCAGTTTGGGGCGGACGACAGATACGCAGTATTTT. Residues: CASSLGRTTDTQYF.

V is TRBV29-1 and J is TRBJ2-1; the D gene could be TRBD1 or TRBD2 (5 bases each). The germline V gene encodes CDR1 SQVTM and CDR2 ANQGSEA. The V end lost 1 base, the J end lost 5 bases, and 15 bases lay between the germline ends. The CDR3 has 15 residues. The CDR3 region is CSVEAGDGTNNEQFF. In DNA, the CDR3 is TGCAGCGTTGAAGCCGGGGACGGAACCAACAATGAGCAGTTCTTC.